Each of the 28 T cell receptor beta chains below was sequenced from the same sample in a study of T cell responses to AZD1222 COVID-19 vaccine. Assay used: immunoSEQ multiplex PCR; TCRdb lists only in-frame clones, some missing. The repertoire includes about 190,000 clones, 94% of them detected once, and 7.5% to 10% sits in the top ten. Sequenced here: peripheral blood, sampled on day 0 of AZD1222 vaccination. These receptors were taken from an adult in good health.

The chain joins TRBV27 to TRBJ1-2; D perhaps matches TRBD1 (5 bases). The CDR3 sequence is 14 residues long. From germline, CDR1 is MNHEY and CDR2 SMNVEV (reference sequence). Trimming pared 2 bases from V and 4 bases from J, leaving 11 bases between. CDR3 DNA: TGTGCCAGCAGTTTAGAGGGGCTGGGCTATGGCTACACCTTC. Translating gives CASSLEGLGYGYTF.

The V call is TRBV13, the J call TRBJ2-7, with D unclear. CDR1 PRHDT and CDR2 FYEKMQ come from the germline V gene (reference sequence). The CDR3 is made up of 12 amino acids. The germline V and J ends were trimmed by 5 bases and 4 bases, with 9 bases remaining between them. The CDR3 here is CASSRDGYEQYF. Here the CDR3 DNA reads TGTGCCAGCAGCCGTGACGGATACGAGCAGTACTTC.

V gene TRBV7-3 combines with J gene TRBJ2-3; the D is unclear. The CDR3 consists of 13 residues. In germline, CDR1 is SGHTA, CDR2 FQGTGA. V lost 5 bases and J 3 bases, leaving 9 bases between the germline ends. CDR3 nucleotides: TGTGCCAGCAGCCCGCCGGAAACAGATACGCAGTATTTT. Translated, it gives CASSPPETDTQYF.

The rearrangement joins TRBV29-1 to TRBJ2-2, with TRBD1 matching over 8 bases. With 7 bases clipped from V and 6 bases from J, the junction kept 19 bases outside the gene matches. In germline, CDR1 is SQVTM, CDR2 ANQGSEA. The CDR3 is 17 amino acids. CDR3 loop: CSARKASGQGSAGELFF. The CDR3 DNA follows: TGCAGCGCAAGAAAGGCTTCCGGACAGGGAAGTGCCGGGGAGCTGTTTTTT.

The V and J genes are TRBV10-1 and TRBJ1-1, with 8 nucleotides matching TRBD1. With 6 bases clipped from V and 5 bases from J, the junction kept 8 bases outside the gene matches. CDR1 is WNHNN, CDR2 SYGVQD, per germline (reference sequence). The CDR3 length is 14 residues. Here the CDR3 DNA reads TGCGCCAGCAGCGTAGACAGGGGCCGGACTGAAGCTTTCTTT. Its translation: CASSVDRGRTEAFF.

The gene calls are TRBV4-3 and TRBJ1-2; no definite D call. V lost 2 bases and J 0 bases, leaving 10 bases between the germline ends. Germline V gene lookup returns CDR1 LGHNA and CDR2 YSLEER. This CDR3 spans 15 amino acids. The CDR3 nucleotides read TGCGCCAGCAGCCAAACCGTTGTAGCTAACTATGGCTACACCTTC. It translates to CASSQTVVANYGYTF.

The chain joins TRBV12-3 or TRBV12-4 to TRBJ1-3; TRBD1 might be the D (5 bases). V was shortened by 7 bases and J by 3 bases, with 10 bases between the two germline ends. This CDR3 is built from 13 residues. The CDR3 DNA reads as TGTGCCAGCACGGCAGGGTATGGAAACACCATATATTTT. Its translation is CASTAGYGNTIYF.

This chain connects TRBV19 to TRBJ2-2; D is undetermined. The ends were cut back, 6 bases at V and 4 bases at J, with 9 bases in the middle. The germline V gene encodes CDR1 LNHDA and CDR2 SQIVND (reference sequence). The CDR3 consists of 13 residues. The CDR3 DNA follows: TGTGCCAGTAGGTGGGATGCCACCGGGGAGCTGTTTTTT. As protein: CASRWDATGELFF.

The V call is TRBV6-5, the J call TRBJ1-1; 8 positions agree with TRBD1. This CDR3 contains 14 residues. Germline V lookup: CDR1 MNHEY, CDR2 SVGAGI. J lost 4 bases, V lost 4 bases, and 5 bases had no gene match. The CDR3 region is CASSSRGRPTEAFF. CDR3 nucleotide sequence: TGTGCCAGCAGTTCCAGGGGGCGGCCCACTGAAGCTTTCTTT.

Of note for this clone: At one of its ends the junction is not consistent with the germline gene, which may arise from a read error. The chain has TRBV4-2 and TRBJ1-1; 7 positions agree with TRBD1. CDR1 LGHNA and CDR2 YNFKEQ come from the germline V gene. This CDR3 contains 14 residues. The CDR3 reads CARSQDRASTEAFF. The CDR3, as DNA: TGTGCCAGAAGCCAAGACAGGGCAAGCACTGAAGCTTTCTTT.

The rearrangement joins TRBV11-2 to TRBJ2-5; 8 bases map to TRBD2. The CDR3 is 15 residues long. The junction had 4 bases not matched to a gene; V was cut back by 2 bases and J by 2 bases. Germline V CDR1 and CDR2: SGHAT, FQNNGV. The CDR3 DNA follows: TGTGCCAGCAGCTTATTCGGCGGGAGGCAAGAGACCCAGTACTTC. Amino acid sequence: CASSLFGGRQETQYF. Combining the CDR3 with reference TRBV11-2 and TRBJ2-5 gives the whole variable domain EAGVAQSPRYKIIEKRQSVAFWCNPISGHATLYWYQQILGQGPKLLIQFQNNGVVDDSQLPKDRFSAERLKGVDSTLKIQPAKLEDSAVYLCASSLFGGRQETQYFGPGTRLLVL.

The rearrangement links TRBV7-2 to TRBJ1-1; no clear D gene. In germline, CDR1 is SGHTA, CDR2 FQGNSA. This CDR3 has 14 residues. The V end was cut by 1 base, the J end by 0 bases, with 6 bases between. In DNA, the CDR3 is TGTGCCAGCAGCTTAGGGTTCATGAACACTGAAGCTTTCTTT. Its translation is CASSLGFMNTEAFF.

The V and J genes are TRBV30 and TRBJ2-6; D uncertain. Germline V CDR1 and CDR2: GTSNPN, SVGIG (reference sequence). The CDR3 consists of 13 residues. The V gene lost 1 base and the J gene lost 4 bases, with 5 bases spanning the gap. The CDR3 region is CAWSGVGANVLTF. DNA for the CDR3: TGTGCCTGGAGTGGGGTGGGGGCCAACGTCCTGACTTTC. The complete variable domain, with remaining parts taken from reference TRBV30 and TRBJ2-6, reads SQTIHQWPATLVQPVGSPLSLECTVEGTSNPNLYWYRQAAGRGLQLLFYSVGIGQISSEVPQNLSASRPQDRQFILSSKKLLLSDSGFYLCAWSGVGANVLTFGAGSRLTVL.

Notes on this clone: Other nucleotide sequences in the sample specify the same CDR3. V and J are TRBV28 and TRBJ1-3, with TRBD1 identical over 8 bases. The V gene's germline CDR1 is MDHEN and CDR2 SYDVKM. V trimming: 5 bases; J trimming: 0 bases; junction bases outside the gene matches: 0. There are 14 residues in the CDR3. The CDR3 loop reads CASSGTGSGNTIYF. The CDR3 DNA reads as TGTGCCAGCAGTGGGACAGGCTCTGGAAACACCATATATTTT.

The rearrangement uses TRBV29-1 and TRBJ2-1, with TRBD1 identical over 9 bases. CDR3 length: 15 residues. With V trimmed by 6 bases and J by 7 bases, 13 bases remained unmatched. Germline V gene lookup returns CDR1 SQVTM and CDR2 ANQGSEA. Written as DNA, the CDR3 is TGCAGCGTCCGAGCCGGGACAGGGAGTCTAAATGAGCAGTTCTTC. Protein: CSVRAGTGSLNEQFF.

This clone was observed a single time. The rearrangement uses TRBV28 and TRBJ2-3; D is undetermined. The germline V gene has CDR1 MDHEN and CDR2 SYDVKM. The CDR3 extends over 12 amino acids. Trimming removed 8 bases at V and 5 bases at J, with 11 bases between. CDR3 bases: TGTGCCAGCGCTTGGGCCGGAGATACGCAGTATTTT. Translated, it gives CASAWAGDTQYF. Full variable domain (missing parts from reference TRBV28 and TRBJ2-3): DVKVTQSSRYLVKRTGEKVFLECVQDMDHENMFWYRQDPGLGLRLIYFSYDVKMKEKGDIPEGYSVSREKKERFSLILESASTNQTSMYLCASAWAGDTQYFGPGTRLTVL.

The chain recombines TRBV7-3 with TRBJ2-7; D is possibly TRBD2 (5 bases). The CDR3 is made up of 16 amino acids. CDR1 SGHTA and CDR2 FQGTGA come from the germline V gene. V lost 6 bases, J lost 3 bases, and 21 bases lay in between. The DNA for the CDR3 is TGTGCCAGCAGGGGAGAATACACCGAGGTATTCTACGAGCAGTACTTC. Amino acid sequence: CASRGEYTEVFYEQYF.

CDR3: CASQTGTRNQPQHF. In DNA form, the CDR3 reads TGTGCCAGCCAGACCGGGACACGTAATCAGCCCCAGCATTTT. The V call is TRBV28, the J call TRBJ1-5; possible D gene TRBD1, 6 bases. Germline V CDR1 and CDR2: MDHEN, SYDVKM. Trimming took off 8 bases at V and 4 bases at J, with 15 bases between the two ends. There are 14 residues in the CDR3. Filled out from reference TRBV28 and TRBJ1-5, the complete variable domain reads DVKVTQSSRYLVKRTGEKVFLECVQDMDHENMFWYRQDPGLGLRLIYFSYDVKMKEKGDIPEGYSVSREKKERFSLILESASTNQTSMYLCASQTGTRNQPQHFGDGTRLSIL.

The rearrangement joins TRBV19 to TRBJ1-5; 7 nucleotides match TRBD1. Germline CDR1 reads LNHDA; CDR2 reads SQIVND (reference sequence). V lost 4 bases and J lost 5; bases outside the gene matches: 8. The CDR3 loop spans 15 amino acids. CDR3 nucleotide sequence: TGTGCCAGTAGTACTCAACAGGGGTCACATCAGCCCCAGCATTTT. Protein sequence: CASSTQQGSHQPQHF. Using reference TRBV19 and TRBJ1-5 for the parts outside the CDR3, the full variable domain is DGGITQSPKYLFRKEGQNVTLSCEQNLNHDAMYWYRQDPGQGLRLIYYSQIVNDFQKGDIAEGYSVSREKKESFPLTVTSAQKNPTAFYLCASSTQQGSHQPQHFGDGTRLSIL.

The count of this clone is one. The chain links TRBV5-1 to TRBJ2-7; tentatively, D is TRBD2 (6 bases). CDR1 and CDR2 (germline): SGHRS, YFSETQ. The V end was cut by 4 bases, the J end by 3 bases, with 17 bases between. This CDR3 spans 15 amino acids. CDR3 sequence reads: CASSKPGLDVYEQYF. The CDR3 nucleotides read TGCGCCAGCAGCAAACCGGGACTGGACGTCTACGAGCAGTACTTC. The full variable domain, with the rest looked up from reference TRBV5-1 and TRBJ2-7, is KAGVTQTPRYLIKTRGQQVTLSCSPISGHRSVSWYQQTPGQGLQFLFEYFSETQRNKGNFPGRFSGRQFSNSRSEMNVSTLELGDSALYLCASSKPGLDVYEQYFGPGTRLTVT.

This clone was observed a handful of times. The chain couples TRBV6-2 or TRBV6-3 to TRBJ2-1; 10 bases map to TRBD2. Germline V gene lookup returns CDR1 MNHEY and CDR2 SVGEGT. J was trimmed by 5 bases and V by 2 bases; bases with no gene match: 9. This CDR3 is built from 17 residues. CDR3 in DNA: TGTGCCAGCAGTTACCCTGTCTCGACTAGCGGGCACAATGAGCAGTTCTTC. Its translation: CASSYPVSTSGHNEQFF.

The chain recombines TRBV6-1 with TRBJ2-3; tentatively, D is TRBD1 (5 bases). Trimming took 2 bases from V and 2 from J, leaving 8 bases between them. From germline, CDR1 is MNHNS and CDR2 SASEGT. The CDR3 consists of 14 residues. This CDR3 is CASSEQGTTDTQYF. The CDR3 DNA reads TGTGCCAGCAGTGAACAGGGTACCACAGATACGCAGTATTTT.

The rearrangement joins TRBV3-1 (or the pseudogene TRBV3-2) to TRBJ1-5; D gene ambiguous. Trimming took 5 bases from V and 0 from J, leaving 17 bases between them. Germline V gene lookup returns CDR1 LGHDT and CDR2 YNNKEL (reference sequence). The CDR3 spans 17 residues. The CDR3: CASSLSGRRSSNQPQHF. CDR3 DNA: TGTGCCAGCAGCTTAAGCGGAAGACGGAGTAGCAATCAGCCCCAGCATTTT.

CDR3 amino acids: CASSLYRGSNQPQHF. Written as DNA, the CDR3 is TGTGCCAGCAGCTTGTACAGGGGGAGCAATCAGCCCCAGCATTTT. V usage is TRBV7-6 and J usage is TRBJ1-5; 8 bases match TRBD1. This CDR3 spans 15 amino acids. The germline gives CDR1 SGHVS, CDR2 FNYEAQ. The J segment lost 1 base and the V segment lost 3 bases, leaving 2 bases of the junction unmatched.

The CDR3 DNA reads as TGTGCCAGAATCCGGGACAGAGGAGGTCAGCCCCAGCATTTT. This gives the protein CARIRDRGGQPQHF. This chain connects TRBV21-1 to TRBJ1-5; TRBD1 is the table's D call and was not checked against the DNA. TRBV21-1 is recorded as a pseudogene. This CDR3 spans 14 amino acids.

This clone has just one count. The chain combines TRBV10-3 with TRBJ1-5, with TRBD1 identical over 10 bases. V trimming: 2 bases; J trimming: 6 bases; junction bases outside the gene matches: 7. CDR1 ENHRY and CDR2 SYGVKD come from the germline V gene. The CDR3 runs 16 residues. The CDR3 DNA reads TGTGCCATCAGTGAGAGCGGGACAGGGGCTGGTCAGCCCCAGCATTTT. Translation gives CAISESGTGAGQPQHF.

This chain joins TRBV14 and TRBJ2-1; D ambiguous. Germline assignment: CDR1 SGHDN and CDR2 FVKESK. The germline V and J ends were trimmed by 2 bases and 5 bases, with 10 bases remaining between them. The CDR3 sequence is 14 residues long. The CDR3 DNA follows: TGTGCCAGCAGCCAATACAGTATTCACAATGAGCAGTTCTTC. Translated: CASSQYSIHNEQFF.

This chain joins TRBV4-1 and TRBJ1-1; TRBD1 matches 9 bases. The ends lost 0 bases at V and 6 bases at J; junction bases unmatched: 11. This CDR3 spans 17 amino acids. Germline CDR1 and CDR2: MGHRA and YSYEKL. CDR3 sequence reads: CASSQDGDRVGIPEAFF. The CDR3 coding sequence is TGCGCCAGCAGCCAAGACGGGGACAGGGTTGGGATCCCTGAAGCTTTCTTT.